This TCR beta chain was captured in a study of blood T cell dynamics during melanoma immunotherapy. Study at large: Patients with metastatic melanoma got pembrolizumab or nivolumab-ipilimumab as first-line care. Points from the study as a whole: At W3, later disease-control patients showed bifurcated PBMC repertoire changes, unlike progressors. It remained unknown if the driving T cell clones were melanoma-specific.

Time point indicated: week 3, after first cycle of checkpoint inhibitor. At 12 weeks after first infusion, RECIST 1.1 defined response for most patients. This clone was detected once. Its antigen remains unknown. Per the germline V gene, CDR1 is MNHNS and CDR2 is SASEGT. This CDR3 spans 15 amino acids. With 8 bases removed from V and 3 bases from J, the gap between germline ends came to 16 bases. Data came from immunoSEQ multiplex PCR; TCRdb stores just in-frame clones and leaves some out. The table lists about 12,000 clones, 85% to 90% of them singletons, with approximately 4.1% in the top ten. The genes are TRBV6-1 and TRBJ2-2; a possible D gene is TRBD2 (6 bases). This TCR derives from a human donor with melanoma. The material sequenced was blood, taken from a patient treated with checkpoint blockade. CDR3 loop: CASQSGGRDTGELFF. The CDR3 region has the DNA TGTGCCAGCCAATCCGGGGGAAGAGACACCGGGGAGCTGTTTTTT.